Only a few counts were recorded for the clone carrying this T cell receptor beta chain. Its cognate antigen is unknown. The data stem from a study of beta chain features in type 1 diabetes. Overall study findings and caveats: VDJ junctions in type 1 diabetes patients carried more deletions and fewer insertions. Shorter TCRB CDR3s, moderately but significantly so, were found in Type 1 diabetes patients in all four CD4+ subsets.

CDR1 LNHDA and CDR2 SQIVND come from the germline V gene (reference sequence). After removal of 10 bases from V and 4 bases from J, the junction contained 5 bases not matched to a gene. This CDR3 is 13 amino acids long. The authors reverse transcribed all of the isolated RNA, so sequencing captured expressed TCRB transcripts. Sequencing was performed with immunoSEQ multiplex PCR; in TCRdb, only in-frame clones are kept and a portion is missing. The table includes 200,000 to 250,000 clones, approximately 14% detected once. Sorting based on CD45RO/CCR7/CD25/CD127/CD95/CD27 separated CD4+ naive, central memory, regulatory and stem cell-like memory cells.

The clonotype was recovered from a man younger than 45 with type 1 diabetes. V is TRBV19 and J is TRBJ2-4, with 9 bases aligning to TRBD1. What was sequenced was naive CD4+ T cells from blood. Here the CDR3 DNA reads TGTGCCATAGGGGACAGGGTGAAAAACATTCAGTACTTC. It translates to CAIGDRVKNIQYF.